The 8 T cell receptor beta chains given below trace back to one sample, sequenced in a study of blood T cell repertoires in COVID-19. Profiled with immunoSEQ multiplex PCR; TCRdb holds only in-frame clones, not every one. The sample has over 250,000 clones, roughly 92% seen once. What was sequenced was peripheral blood. The receptor source for this set is a woman between 25 and 40 years old with COVID-19, enrolled during active disease.

A note on this clone: Within the sample, other DNA sequences also encode this same CDR3. This chain's CDR3 is CASSLGTGYGYTF. CDR3 in DNA: TGTGCCAGCAGTTTAGGGACAGGGTATGGCTACACCTTC. The rearrangement joins TRBV27 to TRBJ1-2; 9 bases match TRBD1. The junction had 0 bases not matched to a gene; V was cut back by 2 bases and J by 5 bases. The germline V gene has CDR1 MNHEY and CDR2 SMNVEV (reference sequence). The CDR3 covers 13 residues.

The V call is TRBV7-2, the J call TRBJ2-7; 9 bases agree with TRBD2. The ends lost 1 base at V and 6 bases at J; junction bases unmatched: 4. The CDR3 has 14 amino acids. Germline CDR1 SGHTA, CDR2 FQGNSA. The CDR3 DNA reads as TGTGCCAGCAGCTTAGTGGGACTAGCTGGCGAGCAGTACTTC. Translated: CASSLVGLAGEQYF.

V gene TRBV30 combines with J gene TRBJ1-2; a weak D match, TRBD1 (5 bases). Germline-derived CDR1 and CDR2 are GTSNPN and SVGIG (reference sequence). CDR3 length: 13 residues. V gave up 0 bases and J gave up 3 bases, with 8 bases separating them. The CDR3: CAWSVGQDYGYTF. For the CDR3, the DNA is TGTGCCTGGAGTGTGGGGCAGGACTATGGCTACACCTTC.

The chain uses TRBV5-4 and TRBJ2-3; TRBD2 matches at 7 bases. Germline trimming cut 0 bases from V and 1 base from J; bases unmatched to any gene: 8. Germline-derived CDR1 and CDR2 are SGHNT and YYREEE (reference sequence). This CDR3 contains 17 residues. CDR3 sequence reads: CASSLAGGSRRTDTQYF. CDR3 DNA: TGTGCCAGCAGCTTGGCCGGCGGGAGCAGACGCACAGATACGCAGTATTTT.

The V and J genes are TRBV10-2 and TRBJ2-3; 13 bases are a match to TRBD2. This CDR3 contains 16 residues. V lost 3 bases to trimming and J lost 2 bases; unmatched junction nucleotides: 2. The germline V gene has CDR1 WSHSY and CDR2 SAAADI. The CDR3 sequence: CASSELAGGITDTQYF. CDR3 DNA: TGCGCCAGCAGTGAACTAGCGGGAGGGATCACAGATACGCAGTATTTT.

This chain joins TRBV5-1 and TRBJ1-2, with 8 bases fitting TRBD1. This CDR3 spans 15 amino acids. Germline CDR1 SGHRS, CDR2 YFSETQ. J lost 3 bases, V lost 1 base, and 5 bases had no gene match. CDR3 residues: CASSLLQGAHYGYTF. The CDR3 DNA is TGCGCCAGCAGCTTGCTTCAGGGGGCCCACTATGGCTACACCTTC.

This clone was recorded once. The chain couples TRBV5-1 to TRBJ2-7, with D unresolved. Germline values: CDR1 SGHRS, CDR2 YFSETQ. This CDR3 is built from 15 residues. V was pared by 0 bases and J by 4 bases, with 14 bases between. The CDR3 DNA reads as TGCGCCAGCAGCTTGGAAGTCAGTCTTCCGTACGAGCAGTACTTC. Translating gives CASSLEVSLPYEQYF.

The chain has TRBV3-1 (or the pseudogene TRBV3-2) and TRBJ2-7; D not certain. The V end lost 1 base, the J end lost 2 bases, and 3 bases lay between the germline ends. Per germline, CDR1 LGHDT and CDR2 YNNKEL (reference sequence). The CDR3 is 12 amino acids. The CDR3 protein is CASSQVTYEQYF. CDR3 DNA sequence: TGTGCCAGCAGCCAAGTTACCTACGAGCAGTACTTC.